This T cell receptor (beta chain) was sequenced during a study of regulatory T cells in long-lasting Graves disease. As concerns this clonotype: Its antigen is currently unknown.

Trimming took 4 bases from V and 5 from J, leaving 8 bases between them. Germline V CDR1 and CDR2: SEHNR, FQNEAQ (reference sequence). This CDR3 has 12 amino acids. CDR3-region Arm-PCR and iRepertoire HTBI primers produced the TCR beta libraries. TCRdb independently ran MiXCR on the multiplex PCR reads; one entry per CDR3 protein. The sample records a few hundred thousand distinct CDR3 sequences, 18% being singletons. The time point here: newly diagnosed GD, antithyroid drugs for less than 3 months. Scientists built the TCR library using RNA that was extracted from PBMCs. Patients with Graves' disease were diagnosed by American Thyroid Association guidelines. Points from the study as a whole: TCR diversity was lower in persistent Graves' patients than in newly diagnosed ones.

The data also belong to a second study, concerning T cells in Graves' hyperthyroidism and ophthalmopathy. Per that paper: Diagnosing involved the use of clinical symptoms, serum thyroxine and TRAb, thyroid ultrasound and orbital computed tomography. With the HTBI primer set, the TCR CDR3 went through a first round of RT-PCR.

The chain employs TRBV7-9 and TRBJ1-2; D possibly corresponds to TRBD1 (5 bases). The source was peripheral blood mononuclear cells (PBMCs), collected at new diagnosis, from a patient treated with antithyroid drugs. The receptor was isolated from a woman aged 25-40 years with Graves disease. As DNA, the CDR3 is TGTGCCAGCAGCTCGGGGGTTTATGGCTACACCTTC. It specifies CASSSGVYGYTF.